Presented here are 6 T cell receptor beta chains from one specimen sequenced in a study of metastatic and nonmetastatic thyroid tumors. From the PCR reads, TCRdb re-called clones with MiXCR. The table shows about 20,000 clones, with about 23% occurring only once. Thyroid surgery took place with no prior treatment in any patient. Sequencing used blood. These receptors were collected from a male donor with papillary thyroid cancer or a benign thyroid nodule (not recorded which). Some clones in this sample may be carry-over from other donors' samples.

The CDR3 DNA reads TGTGCCACCAGCAGAGTTGAAGGGGGATCACCGACCCAGTACTTC. Translation: CATSRVEGGSPTQYF. The chain couples TRBV15 to TRBJ2-5, with D perhaps TRBD1 (6 bases). The CDR3 length is 15 residues. Germline lookup yields CDR1 LNHNV and CDR2 YYDKDF (reference sequence). The germline V and J ends were trimmed by 1 base and 7 bases, with 16 bases remaining between them.

The CDR3 here is CSARSGGARFGELFF. The CDR3 DNA reads as TGCAGTGCTAGATCCGGTGGGGCCCGCTTCGGGGAGCTGTTTTTT. This chain uses TRBV20-1 with TRBJ2-2, with TRBD1 as a possible D gene (5 bases). The CDR3 runs 15 residues. The ends were cut back, 2 bases at V and 7 bases at J, with 17 bases in the middle. Germline lookup yields CDR1 DFQATT and CDR2 SNEGSKA (reference sequence).

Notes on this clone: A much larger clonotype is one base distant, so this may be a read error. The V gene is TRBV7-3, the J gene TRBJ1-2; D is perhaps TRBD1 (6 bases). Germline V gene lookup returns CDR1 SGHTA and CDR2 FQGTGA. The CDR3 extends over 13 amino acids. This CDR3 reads CTSSQGGADGYTF. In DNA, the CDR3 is TGTACCAGCAGCCAAGGGGGGGCGGATGGCTACACCTTC.

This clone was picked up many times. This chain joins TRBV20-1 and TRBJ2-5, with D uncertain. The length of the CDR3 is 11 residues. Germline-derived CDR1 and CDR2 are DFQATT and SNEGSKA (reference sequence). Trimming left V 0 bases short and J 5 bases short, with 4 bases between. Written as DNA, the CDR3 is TGCAGTGCTAGAGATTACGAGACCCAGTACTTC. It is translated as CSARDYETQYF.

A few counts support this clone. The CDR3 DNA follows: TGTGCCAGCAGGTCTAGCGATACGAACACCGGGGAGCTGTTTTTT. This sequence encodes CASRSSDTNTGELFF. The chain couples TRBV12-3 or TRBV12-4 to TRBJ2-2, with D maybe TRBD2 (6 bases). The CDR3 is made up of 15 amino acids. Trimming pared 6 bases from V and 0 bases from J, leaving 11 bases between.

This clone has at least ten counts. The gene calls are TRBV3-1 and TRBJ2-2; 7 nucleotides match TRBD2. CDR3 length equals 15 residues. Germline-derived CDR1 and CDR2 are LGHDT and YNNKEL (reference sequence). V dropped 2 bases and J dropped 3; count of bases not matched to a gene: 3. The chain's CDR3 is CASSQQGGYTGELFF. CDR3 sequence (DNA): TGTGCCAGCAGCCAACAGGGAGGGTACACCGGGGAGCTGTTTTTT.